This T cell receptor (beta chain) was sequenced for a study of blood T cell repertoires in COVID-19 (dated by TCRdb to 2018 to 2020). A note on the overall study: The collaborator samples originated in the United States, Italy and Spain and spanned the acute and convalescent phases of COVID-19. The repertoires were released in a freely available public database meant as a resource for research on the immune response to SARS-CoV-2. The material from the prospective study consisted of cDNA or gDNA derived from T cells, B-cell-depleted T cells, or PBMCs. The dataset comprised deeply sampled blood TCRbeta repertoires from subjects exposed to, actively infected with, or recovered from COVID-19. The samples were drawn from the first 160 participants of the ongoing ImmuneRACE study and from under 1,500 subjects provided by 6 global collaborators. Nearly every sample came with metadata listing a de-identified subject ID, COVID-19 status, age in years and sex. HLA class I and class II types, where available, came from metadata supplied by the sample provider rather than from assay-based typing.

Each collaborating institution followed its own protocols to collect whole blood in K2EDTA tubes. Collaborator samples were shipped for TCRbeta analysis as frozen whole blood, isolated PBMCs, or DNA extracted from either sample type. Summary of the overall study and its limitations: How much clinical and demographic metadata was included differed by source and by participant, and the metadata was provided uncurated.

Worth noting for this clone: Which antigen it targets is not known. Its ends do not fully match the called genes, so a read error is possible.

Measured from the cysteine to the phenylalanine, the CDR3 is 11 residues long. Only CDR3 DNA is held: 33 bases, read in frame from base 1. CDR1 is given as LGHDT and CDR2 as YNNKEL, both from the germline V gene (reference sequence). TCRbeta CDR3 regions were amplified from genomic DNA by means of the immunoSEQ Assay, a bias-controlled multiplex PCR. The source study handled its data this way. The number of nucleated cells in each sample was estimated by amplification of reference gene primers within the assay. To quantify the absolute abundance of each unique TCRbeta CDR3 rearrangement, sequence reads were collapsed and filtered. Productive Simpson clonality was computed per sample as the square root of Simpson's diversity index over productive rearrangements. In TCRdb, the immuneACCESS table is reduced to in-frame sequences with V and J assigned. These tables do not hold every clone; where another copy was compared, an unresolved V gene accounts for under half, and the others remain unexplained. That table gives V, J and clone size, and the DNA gave D and trimming. The sample data list approximately 470,000 clones, and approximately 83% of these were observed just once. The ten largest clonotypes hold 3% to 3.5% of the sample.

The sample comprised peripheral blood. The source is a human donor in a cohort sampled during active COVID-19. This chain is built from TRBV3-1 (or the pseudogene TRBV3-2) and TRBJ2-1; 7 nucleotides in the junction match TRBD2. The nucleotide sequence reads TGTGCCAGCAGCCGGGGGGGTGTCGGGATCTTC. Its translation reads: CASSRGGVGIF.